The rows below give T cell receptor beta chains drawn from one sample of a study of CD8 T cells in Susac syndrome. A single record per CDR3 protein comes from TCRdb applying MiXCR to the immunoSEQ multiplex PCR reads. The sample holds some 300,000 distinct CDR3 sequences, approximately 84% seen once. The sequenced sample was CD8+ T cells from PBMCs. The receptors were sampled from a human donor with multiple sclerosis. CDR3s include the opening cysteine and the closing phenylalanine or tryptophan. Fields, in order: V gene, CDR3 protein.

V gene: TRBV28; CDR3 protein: CASSLLLAGGNTQYF
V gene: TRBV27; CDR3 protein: CASRMKQRVIYEQYF
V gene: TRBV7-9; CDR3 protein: CASSLEAPEAFF
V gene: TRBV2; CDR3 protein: CASRPELGPNTEAFF
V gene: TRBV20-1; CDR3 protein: CSARLRIIAGGIYEQFF
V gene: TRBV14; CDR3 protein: CASSQAGRAGPGELFF
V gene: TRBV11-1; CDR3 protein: CASSLASAAEAFF
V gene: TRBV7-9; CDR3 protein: CASAPLASNQPQHF
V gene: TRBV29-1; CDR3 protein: CSVGAGDRETQYF
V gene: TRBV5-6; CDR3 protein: CASSLAADPNLYEQYF
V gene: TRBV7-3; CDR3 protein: CASSFIRGSYNEQFF
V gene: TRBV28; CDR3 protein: CASSPPGQGSHNEQFF
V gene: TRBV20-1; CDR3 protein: CSARVKGGTEAFF
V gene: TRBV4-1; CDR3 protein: CASSQDRDRAFYGYTF
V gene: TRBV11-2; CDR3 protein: CASSLTGRMNTEAFF
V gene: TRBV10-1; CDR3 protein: CASSDRGTQPQHF
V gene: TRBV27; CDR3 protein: CASSLWAGSSYEQYF
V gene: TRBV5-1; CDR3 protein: CASSLTGSGSPYEQYF
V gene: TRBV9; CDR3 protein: CASSPKRQGGREKLFF
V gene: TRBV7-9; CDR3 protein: CASSSAGADRRNEQFF
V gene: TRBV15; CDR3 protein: CATSTGRGSYEQYF